Shown below are 3 T cell receptor beta chains from a single sample sequenced in a study of T-cell memory formation after mild COVID-19. A single record per CDR3 protein comes from TCRdb applying MiXCR to the 5' RACE reads. The sample contains 400,000 to 550,000 distinct CDR3 sequences, approximately 25% of which appear only once. Sequenced material: PBMCs or a T cell subset sorted from them (not recorded which). These receptors were obtained from an adult woman who had mild COVID-19 (a few samples of this study predate the infection). Cell type and time point are not known.

There are many counts of this clonotype. This rearrangement joins TRBV5-1 to TRBJ2-5; 13 positions agree with TRBD2. The CDR3 extends over 16 amino acids. Germline-derived CDR1 and CDR2 are SGHRS and YFSETQ. V lost 4 bases to trimming and J lost 9 bases; unmatched junction nucleotides: 12. CDR3 bases: TGCGCCAGCAGCAGGACTAGCGGGGGCCAGGGGACGGCCCAGTACTTC. Translation: CASSRTSGGQGTAQYF.

This clonotype was seen ten or more times. The chain recombines TRBV5-1 with TRBJ1-1; 9 bases line up with TRBD1. Germline CDR1 reads SGHRS; CDR2 reads YFSETQ. The CDR3 consists of 15 residues. J gave up 1 base and V 4 bases, and 5 bases lay outside the gene matches. The CDR3 DNA reads as TGCGCCAGCAGCCCAAGACAGGGGGAGAACACTGAAGCTTTCTTT. This gives the protein CASSPRQGENTEAFF.

This clonotype was detected a few times. This rearrangement joins TRBV6-2 or TRBV6-3 to TRBJ2-4, with D possibly being TRBD1 or TRBD2 (5 bases each). Looked up from germline, CDR1 is MNHEY and CDR2 is SVGEGT. Deletions cut 4 bases from V and 0 bases from J, with 7 bases between. The CDR3 extends over 14 amino acids. CDR3 in amino acids: CASSFGTAKNIQYF. In nucleotides, the CDR3 is TGTGCCAGCAGTTTTGGGACAGCCAAAAACATTCAGTACTTC.